The 9 T cell receptor beta chains below were found in one sample sequenced in a study of siplizumab effects on memory and regulatory T cells. Method: immunoSEQ multiplex PCR; TCRdb's copy keeps in-frame clones and lacks some. In the table there are approximately 94,000 clones, approximately 92% of which are singletons. Input material: CD4+ T cells sorted from blood. The receptors were sampled from a human donor in good health.

CDR3 in amino acids: CASSLYKGAEETQYF. CDR3 DNA sequence: TGCGCCAGCAGCTTGTACAAGGGGGCAGAGGAGACCCAGTACTTC. V is TRBV5-1 and J is TRBJ2-5, with 7 bases identical to TRBD1. CDR1 SGHRS and CDR2 YFSETQ come from the germline V gene. The CDR3 runs to 15 residues. The trim removed 1 base at V and 5 bases at J, leaving 8 bases unmatched. Filled out from reference TRBV5-1 and TRBJ2-5, the complete variable domain reads KAGVTQTPRYLIKTRGQQVTLSCSPISGHRSVSWYQQTPGQGLQFLFEYFSETQRNKGNFPGRFSGRQFSNSRSEMNVSTLELGDSALYLCASSLYKGAEETQYFGPGTRLLVL.

The chain joins TRBV5-1 to TRBJ2-1; TRBD2 might be the D (7 bases). This CDR3 contains 16 residues. Trimming removed 4 bases from V and 6 bases from J, with 20 bases in between. Per germline, CDR1 SGHRS and CDR2 YFSETQ. CDR3 DNA: TGCGCCAGCAGCCGTACCGGGGGGCTCCCGGTCAATGAGCAGTTCTTC. The encoded protein is CASSRTGGLPVNEQFF.

The chain has TRBV5-1 and TRBJ2-7, with D maybe TRBD2 (6 bases). Trimming removed 2 bases at V and 1 base at J, with 22 bases between. Germline lookup yields CDR1 SGHRS and CDR2 YFSETQ. The CDR3 sequence is 18 residues long. CDR3 region: CASSLSGLEYPRSYEQYF. As DNA, the CDR3 is TGCGCCAGCAGCTTAAGCGGGCTCGAGTACCCCCGTTCCTACGAGCAGTACTTC.

The chain joins TRBV30 to TRBJ1-2; 9 bases fit TRBD1. V lost 5 bases and J lost 2; bases outside the gene matches: 9. The V gene's germline CDR1 is GTSNPN and CDR2 SVGIG (reference sequence). The CDR3 spans 15 residues. CDR3 DNA sequence: TGTGCCTGGCGGGAGGTTGGACAGGGGAACTATGGCTACACCTTC. Translated, it gives CAWREVGQGNYGYTF.

This CDR3 is CAISSDSLNTEAFF. The CDR3 DNA is TGTGCCATCAGTTCGGACAGTTTGAACACTGAAGCTTTCTTT. This sequence joins TRBV10-3 and TRBJ1-1; D possibly corresponds to TRBD1 (6 bases). The CDR3 is 14 residues long. V was shortened by 5 bases and J by 0 bases, with 10 bases between the two germline ends. The germline gives CDR1 ENHRY, CDR2 SYGVKD.

The rearrangement uses TRBV7-2 and TRBJ2-5; no clear D gene. CDR1 is SGHTA and CDR2 is FQGNSA in the germline V gene. V was clipped by 4 bases and J by 5 bases, with 14 bases between them. The CDR3 is 14 amino acids. CDR3 sequence: CASSWWQAQETQYF. Written as DNA, the CDR3 is TGTGCCAGCAGCTGGTGGCAGGCGCAGGAGACCCAGTACTTC.

This clone was observed a few times. V and J are TRBV19 and TRBJ1-2; 8 bases are a match to TRBD1. The CDR3 extends over 13 amino acids. In germline, CDR1 is LNHDA, CDR2 SQIVND (reference sequence). V gave up 9 bases and J gave up 4 bases; unmatched junction bases: 7. The CDR3 sequence is CASTGQEIYGYTF. The CDR3 nucleotides are TGTGCCAGCACGGGACAGGAGATCTATGGCTACACCTTC.

This chain links TRBV12-5 with TRBJ1-4, with a weak D call TRBD1 (6 bases). CDR3 length equals 13 residues. V gave up 6 bases and J gave up 4 bases, with 9 bases separating them. The germline V gene encodes CDR1 LGHNT and CDR2 FRNRAP. The DNA for the CDR3 is TGTGCTAGTGGCAGACAGGTTAATGAAAAACTGTTTTTT. Translating it yields CASGRQVNEKLFF.

The chain joins TRBV2 to TRBJ2-2; D might be TRBD1 (6 bases). The germline V gene has CDR1 SNHLY and CDR2 FYNNEI. V was clipped by 6 bases and J by 6 bases, with 17 bases between them. The CDR3 is 15 amino acids. The DNA for the CDR3 is TGTGCCAGCAGCCCAGCCCCCAGGGGTCCCGGGGAGCTGTTTTTT. Its protein is CASSPAPRGPGELFF. Variable domain in full (rest from reference TRBV2 and TRBJ2-2): EPEVTQTPSHQVTQMGQEVILRCVPISNHLYFYWYRQILGQKVEFLVSFYNNEISEKSEIFDDQFSVERPDGSNFTLKIRSTKLEDSAMYFCASSPAPRGPGELFFGEGSRLTVL.